The 31 T cell receptor beta chains presented below share a single source sample, sequenced in a study of T cell responses to AZD1222 COVID-19 vaccine (dated by TCRdb to the early 2020s). The time point label for this specimen denotes: baseline before first vaccination. Library construction relied on the immunoSEQ multiplex PCR assay. TCRdb mirrors the immuneACCESS table, restricted to in-frame sequences. Some clones are absent from its copies; in checked studies, under half trace to an unresolved V gene, and the reason for the others is unknown. For this sample there are some 140,000 clones; around nine tenths appear just once. 18% of the sample goes to the ten largest clones. This specimen was peripheral blood, taken on day 0 of AZD1222 vaccination. Receptors originate from an adult in good health.

This clone is a singleton in its sample. The chain has TRBV15 and TRBJ1-3; D perhaps matches TRBD1 (6 bases). This CDR3 is 20 amino acids long. V was pared by 0 bases and J by 0 bases, with 21 bases between. Germline V gene lookup returns CDR1 LNHNV and CDR2 YYDKDF (reference sequence). The CDR3 DNA is TGTGCCACCAGCAGAGACCCGAGCGGGCAGGGGCTTCTCTCTGGAAACACCATATATTTT. Translated, it gives CATSRDPSGQGLLSGNTIYF.

The chain couples TRBV10-3 to TRBJ2-7; 11 bases align to TRBD2. With 10 bases clipped from V and 0 bases from J, the junction kept 11 bases outside the gene matches. The germline gives CDR1 ENHRY, CDR2 SYGVKD. There are 16 residues in the CDR3. The CDR3 DNA is TGTGCCACGACTTTCGGGACTAGCGGACCCTCCTACGAGCAGTACTTC. Protein product: CATTFGTSGPSYEQYF.

The chain combines TRBV14 with TRBJ2-2; D tentatively fits TRBD1 or TRBD2 (5 bases each). Trimming took off 0 bases at V and 0 bases at J, with 11 bases between the two ends. There are 17 residues in the CDR3. Germline V gene data show CDR1 as SGHDN and CDR2 as FVKESK. The chain's CDR3 is CASSQDGGPTNTGELFF. The CDR3 region has the DNA TGTGCCAGCAGCCAAGATGGGGGACCTACGAACACCGGGGAGCTGTTTTTT.

This chain uses TRBV6-5 with TRBJ1-5, with 9 bases aligning to TRBD1. Trimming removed 4 bases from V and 2 bases from J; junction bases left unmatched: 3. Germline assignment: CDR1 MNHEY and CDR2 SVGAGI. The CDR3 runs to 15 residues. The CDR3 nucleotides are TGTGCCAGCAGTTGGGGACAGGGTGGCAATCAGCCCCAGCATTTT. Translating it yields CASSWGQGGNQPQHF.

The rearrangement joins TRBV19 to TRBJ1-2; the D gene is possibly TRBD1 (6 bases). The V and J ends lost 10 bases and 4 bases respectively, with 28 bases between them. The CDR3 runs to 17 residues. Germline CDR1 and CDR2: LNHDA and SQIVND (reference sequence). DNA for the CDR3: TGTGCCACCATCAACCCGCCGCAACAGGGATTCCCCTATGGCTACACCTTC. It codes for CATINPPQQGFPYGYTF.

This clone was recorded once. This CDR3 is CASRGLGGNYGYTF. The CDR3 nucleotides are TGTGCCAGCAGAGGCCTGGGAGGTAACTATGGCTACACCTTC. The J gene is TRBJ1-2, the V gene TRBV6-5; the D is unclear. The CDR3 has 14 amino acids. V was cut by 6 bases and J by 1 base, with 12 bases left in between. Germline V gives CDR1 MNHEY, CDR2 SVGAGI.

The rearrangement joins TRBV7-8 to TRBJ1-6; tentative D call: TRBD1 (6 bases). This CDR3 region has 18 residues. Germline V CDR1 and CDR2: SGHVS, FQNEAQ. Trimming stripped 5 bases from V and 4 bases from J, with 21 bases between. In nucleotides, the CDR3 is TGTGCCAGCAGCCCCGGTTTAGGAGGGGGAGTTTATAATTCACCCCTCCACTTT. Its translation: CASSPGLGGGVYNSPLHF.

This chain connects TRBV5-6 to TRBJ2-6; D possibly uses TRBD1 or TRBD2 (7 bases each). V lost 4 bases and J lost 1, with 15 bases in between. Germline-derived CDR1 and CDR2 are SGHDT and YYEEEE. The CDR3 covers 17 residues. The CDR3: CASSETGEGSGANVLTF. The CDR3 nucleotides are TGTGCCAGCAGCGAAACAGGGGAGGGGTCTGGGGCCAACGTCCTGACTTTC. The entire variable domain, with the rest obtained from reference TRBV5-6 and TRBJ2-6, is as follows: DAGVTQSPTHLIKTRGQQVTLRCSPKSGHDTVSWYQQALGQGPQFIFQYYEEEERQRGNFPDRFSGHQFPNYSSELNVNALLLGDSALYLCASSETGEGSGANVLTFGAGSRLTVL.

V gene TRBV6-2 or TRBV6-3 combines with J gene TRBJ2-3, with D possibly being TRBD1 (7 bases). The CDR3 extends over 15 amino acids. Germline loops: CDR1 MNHEY, CDR2 SVGEGT. Deletions cut 4 bases from V and 6 bases from J, with 17 bases between. CDR3 DNA sequence: TGTGCCAGCAGTTTCCCGACAGGGAGGTCGGATACGCAGTATTTT. The encoded protein is CASSFPTGRSDTQYF.

The chain uses TRBV28 and TRBJ2-7, with D possibly being TRBD1 (6 bases). V shed 7 bases and J shed 1 base, with 17 bases lying between them. The CDR3 has 15 amino acids. Germline lookup yields CDR1 MDHEN and CDR2 SYDVKM. CDR3 nucleotides: TGTGCCAGCACCCAACCCCGGGACACTTCCTACGAGCAGTACTTC. Its translation is CASTQPRDTSYEQYF.

V is TRBV5-1 and J is TRBJ1-5, with D tentatively TRBD1 (6 bases). Germline loops: CDR1 SGHRS, CDR2 YFSETQ. CDR3 length: 18 residues. V was pared by 5 bases and J by 1 base, with 22 bases between. The chain's CDR3 is CASRGGEEFRRSNQPQHF. The CDR3 nucleotides are TGCGCCAGCAGAGGGGGGGAAGAGTTCCGGAGGAGCAATCAGCCCCAGCATTTT.

The genes are TRBV12-3 or TRBV12-4 and TRBJ1-5, with no clear D. This CDR3 spans 13 amino acids. Trimming removed 8 bases at V and 5 bases at J, with 13 bases between. The CDR3 DNA reads as TGTGCCAGCCGAGCGACACCCCATCAGCCCCAGCATTTT. Residues: CASRATPHQPQHF.

The rearrangement joins TRBV6-5 to TRBJ1-5; TRBD1 might be the D (5 bases). The germline gives CDR1 MNHEY, CDR2 SVGAGI. The CDR3 sequence is 12 residues long. V was clipped by 6 bases and J by 4 bases, with 7 bases between them. The CDR3 loop is CASSRTNQPQHF. CDR3 coding DNA: TGTGCCAGCAGCCGGACAAATCAGCCCCAGCATTTT.

The gene calls are TRBV9 and TRBJ1-2, with D perhaps TRBD1 (5 bases). V lost 4 bases and J 8 bases, leaving 18 bases between the germline ends. The germline V gene encodes CDR1 SGDLS and CDR2 YYNGEE. CDR3 size: 14 residues. The CDR3 spells CASSPTRDLEGYTF. As DNA, the CDR3 is TGTGCCAGCAGCCCAACCCGGGACCTGGAGGGCTACACCTTC.

This rearrangement joins TRBV29-1 to TRBJ1-2, with a weak D call TRBD1 (6 bases). This CDR3 comprises 14 residues. Trimming removed 4 bases at V and 4 bases at J, with 16 bases between. Germline V CDR1 and CDR2: SQVTM, ANQGSEA. CDR3 protein: CSVAPGGLGYGYTF. CDR3 sequence (DNA): TGCAGCGTTGCCCCGGGGGGCTTAGGCTATGGCTACACCTTC.

This clone has just a few counts. This chain links TRBV30 with TRBJ1-2; 8 positions match TRBD1. Unmatched junction bases numbered 8, after V lost 8 bases and J lost 3 bases. This CDR3 is built from 13 residues. Germline CDR1 reads GTSNPN; CDR2 reads SVGIG (reference sequence). Here the CDR3 DNA reads TGTGCCACGTCACAGGGGGTCGACTATGGCTACACCTTC. Amino acid sequence: CATSQGVDYGYTF.

The V gene is TRBV5-5, the J gene TRBJ2-7; 11 nucleotides match TRBD2. Germline V lookup: CDR1 SGHKS, CDR2 YYEKEE (reference sequence). V trimming: 4 bases; J trimming: 0 bases; junction bases outside the gene matches: 9. This CDR3 has 17 amino acids. The CDR3 nucleotides read TGTGCCAGCAGCCGAGGACTAGCGGGCCAGAGCTCCTACGAGCAGTACTTC. It is translated as CASSRGLAGQSSYEQYF.

V and J are TRBV7-8 and TRBJ1-1, with no clear D. Deletions cut 5 bases from V and 4 bases from J, with 14 bases between. There are 14 residues in the CDR3. The germline V gene encodes CDR1 SGHVS and CDR2 FQNEAQ. Here the CDR3 reads CASSTSGFGTEAFF. CDR3 bases: TGTGCCAGCAGCACCTCGGGATTTGGCACTGAAGCTTTCTTT.

The chain joins TRBV6-1 to TRBJ1-2; maybe TRBD1 (5 bases). Between the trimmed V and J ends, which lost 1 base and 4 bases, there was a span of 10 bases. This CDR3 region has 14 residues. Germline CDR1 is MNHNS and CDR2 is SASEGT. CDR3 DNA sequence: TGTGCCAGCAGTGAAGGACAGATCTTCTATGGCTACACCTTC. Its translation is CASSEGQIFYGYTF.

In its sample, this clone was seen a few times. The V gene is TRBV6-2 or TRBV6-3, the J gene TRBJ1-1, with TRBD1 matching over 8 bases. The CDR3 totals 12 residues. Germline V lookup: CDR1 MNHEY, CDR2 SVGEGT. V was clipped by 5 bases and J by 11 bases; unmatched bases: 7. CDR3 region: CASSQRDRPAFF. The CDR3 region has the DNA TGTGCCAGCAGTCAAAGGGACAGGCCGGCTTTCTTT.

A single count supports this clone. The chain joins TRBV3-1 (or the pseudogene TRBV3-2) to TRBJ1-1; D unresolved. Germline values: CDR1 LGHDT, CDR2 YNNKEL (reference sequence). Trimming took off 0 bases at V and 1 base at J, with 9 bases between the two ends. The CDR3 extends over 15 amino acids. CDR3: CASSQDPSRNTEAFF. CDR3 sequence (DNA): TGTGCCAGCAGCCAAGACCCTTCAAGGAACACTGAAGCTTTCTTT.

The CDR3 protein is CASRTGGSSYNEQFF. The DNA of the CDR3 is TGTGCCAGTAGAACCGGGGGTAGCTCCTACAATGAGCAGTTCTTC. This chain uses TRBV19 with TRBJ2-1; the D gene is possibly TRBD2 (6 bases). Per the germline V gene, CDR1 is LNHDA and CDR2 is SQIVND (reference sequence). The CDR3 covers 15 residues. The V end was cut by 6 bases, the J end by 0 bases, with 12 bases between.

CDR3 coding DNA: TGTGCCAGCAGCGGACAGGGGTTGATTTCCTCTGGGGCCAACGTCCTGACTTTC. Translating it yields CASSGQGLISSGANVLTF. The chain links TRBV27 to TRBJ2-6, with 9 bases lining up with TRBD1. CDR3 length equals 18 residues. The V gene's germline CDR1 is MNHEY and CDR2 SMNVEV (reference sequence). The V segment lost 6 bases and the J segment 0 bases; nucleotides outside the gene matches: 9. Based on the CDR3 plus reference TRBV27 and TRBJ2-6, the full variable domain is EAQVTQNPRYLITVTGKKLTVTCSQNMNHEYMSWYRQDPGLGLRQIYYSMNVEVTDKGDVPEGYKVSRKEKRNFPLILESPSPNQTSLYFCASSGQGLISSGANVLTFGAGSRLTVL.

The V call is TRBV4-1, the J call TRBJ1-1; 7 bases are a match to TRBD1. V lost 10 bases, J lost 0 bases, and 8 bases stayed unmatched. This CDR3 contains 14 residues. Germline V gene data show CDR1 as MGHRA and CDR2 as YSYEKL. DNA for the CDR3: TGCGCCACCTCGCTACAGGGGCTGAACACTGAAGCTTTCTTT. It translates to CATSLQGLNTEAFF.

CDR3 sequence: CASSQDPGISNEQYF. The CDR3 nucleotides read TGTGCCAGCAGCCAAGACCCCGGTATCAGCAACGAGCAGTACTTC. The chain uses TRBV4-2 and TRBJ2-7; D gene uncertain. The CDR3 consists of 15 residues. Looked up from germline, CDR1 is LGHNA and CDR2 is YNFKEQ. The V gene lost 0 bases and the J gene lost 5 bases, with 14 bases spanning the gap.

This rearrangement joins TRBV7-6 to TRBJ1-6; a possible D gene is TRBD1 (6 bases). This CDR3 region has 17 residues. V was cut by 1 base and J by 6 bases, with 16 bases left in between. Germline CDR1 and CDR2: SGHVS and FNYEAQ. CDR3 DNA sequence: TGTGCCAGCAGCTTAGTTAGGCAGGGGCCCTTTAATTCACCCCTCCACTTT. Protein sequence: CASSLVRQGPFNSPLHF.

This chain connects TRBV19 to TRBJ2-1; D is unresolved. From germline, CDR1 is LNHDA and CDR2 SQIVND (reference sequence). The CDR3 contains 14 residues. Deletions cut 3 bases from V and 9 bases from J, with 15 bases between. This CDR3 is CASSIRLTPGEQFF. The CDR3 nucleotides read TGTGCCAGTAGTATCCGACTCACTCCGGGTGAGCAGTTCTTC.

CDR3 sequence (DNA): TGTGCCAGCCGTGGGGGGGGGCGACATTCACCCCTCCACTTT. It yields the protein CASRGGGRHSPLHF. The chain couples TRBV7-9 to TRBJ1-6; D is perhaps TRBD1 (6 bases). This CDR3 has 14 residues. The germline gives CDR1 SEHNR, CDR2 FQNEAQ (reference sequence). The V end lost 8 bases, the J end lost 8 bases, and 16 bases lay between the germline ends.

The CDR3 reads CASSPPGLHSYEQYF. DNA for the CDR3: TGTGCCAGCAGTCCACCGGGACTGCACTCCTACGAGCAGTACTTC. The chain is built from TRBV28 and TRBJ2-7, with D possibly being TRBD2 (6 bases). Per the germline V gene, CDR1 is MDHEN and CDR2 is SYDVKM. The germline V and J ends were trimmed by 5 bases and 0 bases, with 14 bases remaining between them. This CDR3 contains 15 residues.

This clone was counted a few times. The V gene is TRBV20-1, the J gene TRBJ1-2, with 7 bases identical to TRBD1. The CDR3 extends over 11 amino acids. Germline V gives CDR1 DFQATT, CDR2 SNEGSKA (reference sequence). Trimming took 6 bases from V and 11 from J; bases not matched to a gene: 9. The CDR3 sequence: CSAGYQGGYTF. DNA of the CDR3: TGCAGTGCCGGATATCAGGGGGGTTACACCTTC.

The V and J genes are TRBV5-1 and TRBJ2-3, with 10 bases identical to TRBD2. This CDR3 region has 14 residues. Germline CDR1 and CDR2: SGHRS and YFSETQ. Losses at the gene ends were 4 bases for V and 4 bases for J; bases not matched to a gene: 3. CDR3 sequence: CASSLGTSADTQYF. CDR3 nucleotides: TGCGCCAGCAGCCTAGGGACTAGCGCAGATACGCAGTATTTT.